This T cell receptor beta chain came from a study of beta chain features in type 1 diabetes. Expressed TCRB transcripts were sequenced because the entire RNA isolate underwent reverse transcription. Profiling relied on immunoSEQ multiplex PCR, and the TCRdb table lists in-frame clones only, not all of them. Found here are about 350,000 clones, roughly a fifth of them singletons; the top ten hold around 0.044%. The ends were cut back, 10 bases at V and 5 bases at J, with 11 bases in the middle. The CDR3 is 11 amino acids. Germline CDR1 is MNHEY and CDR2 is SVGAGI. Sorted CD4+ subsets: naive, central memory, regulatory, stem cell-like memory (CD45RO/CCR7/CD25/CD127/CD95/CD27 panel).

This sequence joins TRBV6-5 and TRBJ1-1; D not resolved. The sample consisted of naive CD4+ T cells from blood. The receptor comes from a young woman in good health. CDR3 protein: CATRLVTEAFF. Written as DNA, the CDR3 is TGTGCCACCCGGTTGGTGACTGAAGCTTTCTTT.